The 30 T cell receptor beta chains given below trace back to one sample, sequenced in a study of cytomegalovirus exposure and HLA in healthy donors. Primers for the PCR totalled 60 Vbeta and 13 Jbeta. Clones were read by immunoSEQ multiplex PCR, and TCRdb kept only the in-frame ones, dropping some. The repertoire has about 120,000 clones, roughly 70% of them found once; the top ten carry less than 3.5%. Sequenced sample: PBMCs. The receptors originated from a middle-aged woman in good health and CMV-seropositive.

This chain joins TRBV5-6 and TRBJ2-7; D gene uncertain. Trimming pared 1 base from V and 0 bases from J, leaving 5 bases between. This CDR3 comprises 13 residues. CDR1 and CDR2 (germline): SGHDT, YYEEEE. Here the CDR3 DNA reads TGTGCCAGCAGCTTGATCAGCTCCTACGAGCAGTACTTC. Protein product: CASSLISSYEQYF.

This clone was detected only once. The genes are TRBV2 and TRBJ1-1; 8 nucleotides match TRBD1. The germline CDR1 and CDR2 sequences are SNHLY and FYNNEI. V dropped 7 bases and J dropped 6; count of bases not matched to a gene: 10. The CDR3 contains 14 residues. In nucleotides, the CDR3 is TGTGCCAGCACCAGACAGGGGTTTAGCGCTGAAGCTTTCTTT. Protein: CASTRQGFSAEAFF.

The chain has TRBV27 and TRBJ2-7, with D possibly matching TRBD1 (6 bases). The V gene's germline CDR1 is MNHEY and CDR2 SMNVEV (reference sequence). The CDR3 has 13 residues. V shed 4 bases and J shed 4 bases, with 11 bases lying between them. The CDR3 DNA sequence: TGTGCCAGCAGTTGGCAGGGGAAGTACGAGCAGTACTTC. This sequence encodes CASSWQGKYEQYF.

This chain links TRBV6-5 with TRBJ2-7, with TRBD2 as a possible D gene (5 bases). The germline CDR1 and CDR2 sequences are MNHEY and SVGAGI. V lost 4 bases to trimming and J lost 1 base, with 8 bases between them. The CDR3 is 13 residues long. The CDR3 sequence is CASSSDSSYEQYF. CDR3 bases: TGTGCCAGCAGTTCGGACTCATCCTACGAGCAGTACTTC.

This sequence joins TRBV5-6 and TRBJ2-2; D is uncertain. The germline CDR1 and CDR2 sequences are SGHDT and YYEEEE. The CDR3 is made up of 13 amino acids. With 4 bases removed from V and 0 bases from J, the gap between germline ends came to 4 bases. CDR3 bases: TGTGCCAGCAGCCCTTCGAACACCGGGGAGCTGTTTTTT. It translates to CASSPSNTGELFF.

This clone has only one observation. The chain joins TRBV5-1 to TRBJ2-2; TRBD1 matches 7 bases. The CDR3 consists of 16 residues. Germline loops: CDR1 SGHRS, CDR2 YFSETQ. V dropped 0 bases and J dropped 5; count of bases not matched to a gene: 7. CDR3: CASSLEFRGPTGELFF. DNA of the CDR3: TGCGCCAGCAGCTTGGAATTTAGGGGGCCAACCGGGGAGCTGTTTTTT.

The chain employs TRBV27 and TRBJ1-2, with unresolved D. The CDR3 length is 15 residues. V was trimmed by 5 bases and J by 4 bases, leaving 17 bases between them. Germline V lookup: CDR1 MNHEY, CDR2 SMNVEV (reference sequence). Written as DNA, the CDR3 is TGTGCCAGCAGTGTTGGCCCGAGAGCGGGCTATGGCTACACCTTC. This codes for CASSVGPRAGYGYTF.

This chain joins TRBV9 and TRBJ2-1; TRBD2 aligns across 10 bases. Germline loops: CDR1 SGDLS, CDR2 YYNGEE. This CDR3 region has 15 residues. J was trimmed by 7 bases and V by 6 bases; bases with no gene match: 10. The CDR3 nucleotides are TGTGCCAGCACCTCGGTGGTGACTAGCGGGAATGAGCAGTTCTTC. It yields the protein CASTSVVTSGNEQFF.

This clone was seen a few times. This chain links TRBV5-6 with TRBJ1-1; tentative D call: TRBD1 (5 bases). V was trimmed by 0 bases and J by 8 bases, leaving 14 bases between them. The CDR3 is 14 residues long. Germline V gene sequence: CDR1 SGHDT, CDR2 YYEEEE. In DNA form, the CDR3 reads TGTGCCAGCAGCTTGGCTCACCGGGAGGGGGAAGCTTTCTTT. Protein sequence: CASSLAHREGEAFF. Using reference TRBV5-6 and TRBJ1-1 for the parts outside the CDR3, the full variable domain is DAGVTQSPTHLIKTRGQQVTLRCSPKSGHDTVSWYQQALGQGPQFIFQYYEEEERQRGNFPDRFSGHQFPNYSSELNVNALLLGDSALYLCASSLAHREGEAFFGQGTRLTVV.

CDR3 residues: CASSEAPGAGTDTQYF. Here the CDR3 DNA reads TGTGCCAGCAGTGAGGCCCCAGGGGCAGGCACAGATACGCAGTATTTT. The rearrangement joins TRBV25-1 to TRBJ2-3, with D possibly TRBD1 on 6 matching bases. CDR1 and CDR2 (germline): MGHDK, SYGVNS. CDR3 length equals 16 residues. V shed 3 bases and J shed 1 base, with 14 bases lying between them. Drawing the rest from reference TRBV25-1 and TRBJ2-3, the complete variable domain is EADIYQTPRYLVIGTGKKITLECSQTMGHDKMYWYQQDPGMELHLIHYSYGVNSTEKGDLSSESTVSRIRTEHFPLTLESARPSHTSQYLCASSEAPGAGTDTQYFGPGTRLTVL.

The chain uses TRBV6-4 and TRBJ1-4; D possibly corresponds to TRBD1 (5 bases). This CDR3 contains 15 residues. Trimming pared 3 bases from V and 0 bases from J, leaving 8 bases between. The V gene's germline CDR1 is MRHNA and CDR2 SNTAGT. The CDR3 loop reads CASSEGTSTNEKLFF. The DNA for the CDR3 is TGTGCCAGCAGTGAGGGGACTTCAACTAATGAAAAACTGTTTTTT.

This rearrangement joins TRBV19 to TRBJ1-1; D may be TRBD1 (5 bases). Trimming took 6 bases from V and 5 from J, leaving 19 bases between them. CDR1 is LNHDA and CDR2 is SQIVND in the germline V gene (reference sequence). CDR3 length: 15 residues. DNA for the CDR3: TGTGCCAGTAGGCCGGGGGTCCTACGGGAAACTGAAGCTTTCTTT. Protein: CASRPGVLRETEAFF.

This chain uses TRBV18 with TRBJ2-5, with 7 bases fitting TRBD1. Unmatched junction bases numbered 8, after V lost 6 bases and J lost 1 base. CDR1 and CDR2 from the germline V gene are KGHSH and LQKENI. This CDR3 comprises 15 residues. The CDR3 here is CASSRQGSGQETQYF. The CDR3 region has the DNA TGTGCCAGCTCTCGACAGGGATCGGGCCAAGAGACCCAGTACTTC. The full variable domain, in which reference TRBV18 and TRBJ2-5 provide the parts outside the CDR3, is NAGVMQNPRHLVRRRGQEARLRCSPMKGHSHVYWYRQLPEEGLKFMVYLQKENIIDESGMPKERFSAEFPKEGPSILRIQQVVRGDSAAYFCASSRQGSGQETQYFGPGTRLLVL.

The CDR3 DNA is TGCGCCAGCAGCTTGGCTCCCAGGGATAATGAAAAACTGTTTTTT. Translated, it gives CASSLAPRDNEKLFF. V is TRBV5-1 and J is TRBJ1-4; tentative D call: TRBD1 (5 bases). The germline V gene has CDR1 SGHRS and CDR2 YFSETQ. V lost 0 bases to trimming and J lost 4 bases, with 10 bases between them. The CDR3 loop spans 15 amino acids.

The rearrangement uses TRBV21-1 and TRBJ2-7; the table's D call of TRBD2 was not tested on the DNA. TRBV21-1 has pseudogene status. The CDR3 has 17 amino acids. The chain's CDR3 is CASSTGWGGRASYEQYF. The DNA for the CDR3 is TGTGCCAGCAGCACCGGGTGGGGCGGGAGGGCCTCGTACGAGCAGTACTTC.

The J gene is TRBJ1-4, the V gene TRBV7-9, with TRBD1 identical over 10 bases. The V gene's germline CDR1 is SEHNR and CDR2 FQNEAQ (reference sequence). The CDR3 length is 16 residues. The V and J ends lost 5 bases and 0 bases, in that order; junction bases with no gene match: 3. The CDR3 nucleotides are TGTGCCAGCAGCATCGGGACAGGGGCAACTAATGAAAAACTGTTTTTT. Its translation: CASSIGTGATNEKLFF.

The chain links TRBV29-1 to TRBJ1-4; D might be TRBD1 (5 bases). Per the germline V gene, CDR1 is SQVTM and CDR2 is ANQGSEA. This CDR3 is 16 amino acids long. V gave up 3 bases and J gave up 7 bases, with 21 bases separating them. CDR3 sequence: CSVEGLGEANSEKLFF. As DNA, the CDR3 is TGCAGCGTTGAGGGACTGGGGGAGGCGAATAGTGAAAAACTGTTTTTT.

The V and J genes are TRBV7-9 and TRBJ2-5; D perhaps matches TRBD1 (6 bases). V dropped 2 bases and J dropped 3 bases, with 10 bases sitting between them. The CDR3 sequence is 14 residues long. Germline assignment: CDR1 SEHNR and CDR2 FQNEAQ (reference sequence). CDR3 bases: TGTGCCAGCAGCTTAACAGGGCGGGAAGAGACCCAGTACTTC. Its translation is CASSLTGREETQYF. The full variable domain, completed using reference TRBV7-9 and TRBJ2-5, is DTGVSQNPRHKITKRGQNVTFRCDPISEHNRLYWYRQTLGQGPEFLTYFQNEAQLEKSRLLSDRFSAERPKGSFSTLEIQRTEQGDSAMYLCASSLTGREETQYFGPGTRLLVL.

In its sample, this clone was seen a few times. The genes are TRBV2 and TRBJ1-1; tentative D call: TRBD1 (6 bases). The CDR3 runs 16 residues. Germline V gene lookup returns CDR1 SNHLY and CDR2 FYNNEI. Trimming pared 7 bases from V and 4 bases from J, leaving 22 bases between. The CDR3 DNA follows: TGTGCCAGCACCTCGTTCCGAACAGGGTGGGGCACTGAAGCTTTCTTT. Residues: CASTSFRTGWGTEAFF.

This chain connects TRBV9 to TRBJ1-1; 7 bases match TRBD1. The CDR3 consists of 15 residues. Trimming took 3 bases from V and 6 from J; bases not matched to a gene: 11. The V gene's germline CDR1 is SGDLS and CDR2 YYNGEE. The CDR3 DNA follows: TGTGCCAGCAGCGGGAGAGGGGGCGCGAGTGCTGAAGCTTTCTTT. Translated: CASSGRGGASAEAFF.

This chain uses TRBV6-6 with TRBJ1-4; D is perhaps TRBD1 (5 bases). This CDR3 contains 14 residues. Trimming stripped 5 bases from V and 8 bases from J, with 15 bases between. Germline loops: CDR1 MNHNY, CDR2 SVGAGI (reference sequence). The CDR3 loop is CASSPGTFKEKLFF. The DNA for the CDR3 is TGTGCCAGCAGTCCCGGGACTTTTAAAGAAAAACTGTTTTTT.

V gene TRBV5-1 combines with J gene TRBJ2-7, with a weak D call TRBD1 (5 bases). CDR3 size: 12 residues. Per germline, CDR1 SGHRS and CDR2 YFSETQ. V was clipped by 6 bases and J by 5 bases, with 12 bases between them. The CDR3 bases are TGCGCCAGCAACCATAGGGGCCACGAGCAGTACTTC. Translated: CASNHRGHEQYF.

A few counts support this clone. The V call is TRBV2, the J call TRBJ2-7; possibly TRBD2 for D (6 bases). The CDR3 is 11 amino acids. Germline V gives CDR1 SNHLY, CDR2 FYNNEI. V was trimmed by 7 bases and J by 6 bases, leaving 10 bases between them. For the CDR3, the DNA is TGTGCCAGCAAGGAGGGGACCGAGCAGTACTTC. Its translation: CASKEGTEQYF.

The rearrangement uses TRBV5-1 and TRBJ2-7; D gene unclear. The V gene lost 1 base and the J gene lost 4 bases, with 6 bases spanning the gap. Germline lookup yields CDR1 SGHRS and CDR2 YFSETQ. CDR3 size: 12 residues. The DNA of the CDR3 is TGCGCCAGCAGCTTGTCGTCTTACGAGCAGTACTTC. Its protein is CASSLSSYEQYF.

J is TRBJ1-1 and V is TRBV28; D remains ambiguous. V gave up 3 bases and J gave up 8 bases, with 10 bases separating them. The germline V gene encodes CDR1 MDHEN and CDR2 SYDVKM. The CDR3 loop spans 12 amino acids. CDR3: CASSLIGKEAFF. The CDR3 nucleotides read TGTGCCAGCAGTTTGATCGGGAAGGAAGCTTTCTTT.

This sequence joins TRBV7-8 and TRBJ1-4; tentatively, D is TRBD1 (5 bases). Trimming shortened V by 5 bases and J by 2 bases, and 9 bases separated the two germline ends. Germline assignment: CDR1 SGHVS and CDR2 FQNEAQ. This CDR3 is built from 14 residues. CDR3 in DNA: TGTGCCAGCAGCCCAGGGTCCACTAATGAAAAACTGTTTTTT. It specifies CASSPGSTNEKLFF.

V gene TRBV4-1 combines with J gene TRBJ2-7; possibly TRBD2 for D (6 bases). Germline-derived CDR1 and CDR2 are MGHRA and YSYEKL. This CDR3 comprises 14 residues. Trimming removed 0 bases at V and 10 bases at J, with 16 bases between. This chain's CDR3 is CASSQEENRGLQYF. In nucleotides, the CDR3 is TGCGCCAGCAGCCAAGAAGAGAACCGGGGACTTCAGTACTTC.

In nucleotides, the CDR3 is TGTGCCAGTACTTTGCAAGCGGGAGAGACCCAGTACTTC. Amino acids: CASTLQAGETQYF. The V call is TRBV19, the J call TRBJ2-5; the D gene is possibly TRBD2 (6 bases). Per the germline V gene, CDR1 is LNHDA and CDR2 is SQIVND (reference sequence). The germline V and J ends were trimmed by 7 bases and 4 bases, with 13 bases remaining between them. The CDR3 consists of 13 residues.

V and J are TRBV7-2 and TRBJ1-1, with 7 bases lining up with TRBD1. The CDR3 loop spans 15 amino acids. Losses at the gene ends were 6 bases for V and 4 bases for J; bases not matched to a gene: 11. Germline V gives CDR1 SGHTA, CDR2 FQGNSA. The CDR3 DNA is TGTGCCAGCAGGTTTAGTAAGGCAGGGGGCACTGAAGCTTTCTTT. This encodes CASRFSKAGGTEAFF.

This clone was seen a handful of times. This rearrangement joins TRBV5-4 to TRBJ1-1; D unresolved. The CDR3 spans 14 residues. Trimming took 0 bases from V and 1 from J, leaving 7 bases between them. CDR1 is SGHNT, CDR2 YYREEE, per germline (reference sequence). The CDR3: CASSLEVANTEAFF. In DNA, the CDR3 is TGTGCCAGCAGCTTGGAAGTGGCGAACACTGAAGCTTTCTTT.